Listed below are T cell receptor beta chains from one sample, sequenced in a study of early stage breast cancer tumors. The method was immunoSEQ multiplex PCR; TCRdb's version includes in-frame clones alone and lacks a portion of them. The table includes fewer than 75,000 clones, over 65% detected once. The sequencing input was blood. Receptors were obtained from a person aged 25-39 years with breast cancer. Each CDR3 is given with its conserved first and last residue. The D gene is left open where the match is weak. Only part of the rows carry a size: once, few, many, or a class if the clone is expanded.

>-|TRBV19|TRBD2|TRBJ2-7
CASSRSSGTYEQYF
TGTGCCAGTAGTAGATCTAGCGGGACCTACGAGCAGTACTTC
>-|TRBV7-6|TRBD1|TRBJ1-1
CASSPTRGRTEAFF
TGTGCCAGCAGCCCTACCAGGGGGCGTACTGAAGCTTTCTTT
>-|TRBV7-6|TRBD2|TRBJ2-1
CASSPRTSGSYNEQFF
TGTGCCAGCAGCCCAAGGACTAGCGGCTCCTACAATGAGCAGTTCTTC
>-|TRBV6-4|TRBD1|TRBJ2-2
CASSATGANTGELFF
TGTGCCAGCAGTGCCACAGGGGCGAACACCGGGGAGCTGTTTTTT
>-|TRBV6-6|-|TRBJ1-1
CASSPQGWGTEAFF
TGTGCCAGCAGTCCGCAGGGGTGGGGGACCGAAGCTTTCTTT
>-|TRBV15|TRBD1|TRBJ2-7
CATSRDQGTGSDEQYF
TGTGCCACCAGCAGAGATCAGGGGACAGGGAGCGACGAGCAGTACTTC
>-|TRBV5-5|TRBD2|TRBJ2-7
CASSFGSGRIDEQYF
TGTGCCAGCAGCTTCGGGAGCGGGAGAATCGACGAGCAGTACTTC
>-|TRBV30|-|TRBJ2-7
CAWSVSGVYEQYF
TGTGCCTGGAGTGTGAGCGGCGTCTACGAGCAGTACTTC
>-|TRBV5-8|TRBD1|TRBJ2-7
CASSSPLRDRGYEQYF
TGTGCCAGCAGCTCGCCGCTCCGGGACAGGGGCTACGAGCAGTACTTC
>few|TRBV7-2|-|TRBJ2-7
CASSGGVYLYEQYF
TGTGCCAGCAGCGGGGGCGTATACCTTTACGAGCAGTACTTC
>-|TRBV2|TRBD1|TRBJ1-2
CASSEGAGGNNYGYTF
TGTGCCAGCAGTGAAGGGGCAGGGGGGAACAACTATGGCTACACCTTC
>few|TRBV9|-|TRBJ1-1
CASSVGVTAYNTEAFF
TGTGCCAGCAGCGTAGGTGTTACAGCGTATAACACTGAAGCTTTCTTT
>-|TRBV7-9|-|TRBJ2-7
CASSLAVGIYSYEQYF
TGTGCCAGCAGCTTAGCAGTAGGGATATACTCCTACGAGCAGTACTTC
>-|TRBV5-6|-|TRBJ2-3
CASSLGQTDTQYF
TGTGCCAGCAGCTTGGGCCAGACAGATACGCAGTATTTT
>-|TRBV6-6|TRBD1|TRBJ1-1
CASRIVQGHTEAFF
TGTGCCAGCAGAATTGTACAGGGGCACACTGAAGCTTTCTTT
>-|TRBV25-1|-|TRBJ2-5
CASSEWELKTQYF
TGTGCCAGCAGTGAGTGGGAGTTGAAGACCCAGTACTTC
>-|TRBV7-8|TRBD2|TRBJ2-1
CASSPFREGSSYNEQFF
TGTGCCAGCAGCCCTTTCCGGGAGGGGAGCTCCTACAATGAGCAGTTCTTC
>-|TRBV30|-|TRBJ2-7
CAWSELVPRLSEQYF
TGTGCCTGGAGTGAACTAGTCCCAAGACTAAGCGAGCAGTACTTC
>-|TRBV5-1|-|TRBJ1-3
CASSLVGDTSSGNTIYF
TGCGCCAGCAGCTTGGTCGGAGATACGAGCTCTGGAAACACCATATATTTT
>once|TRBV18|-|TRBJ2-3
CASSPWSGTADTQYF
TGTGCCAGCTCACCATGGTCGGGAACCGCAGATACGCAGTATTTT
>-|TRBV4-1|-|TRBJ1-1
CASSQGTDLLVVKGPEAFF
TGCGCCAGCAGCCAAGGAACGGACCTACTAGTGGTCAAGGGGCCTGAAGCTTTCTTT
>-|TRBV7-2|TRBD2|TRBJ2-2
CASSLGLAGVTGELFF
TGTGCCAGCAGCTTGGGGCTAGCGGGAGTAACCGGGGAGCTGTTTTTT
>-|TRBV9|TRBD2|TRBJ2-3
CASSVGVGAGAKNTQYF
TGTGCCAGCAGCGTAGGGGTTGGAGCGGGAGCCAAAAATACGCAGTATTTT
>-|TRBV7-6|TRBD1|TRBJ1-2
CASSLEGALGYTF
TGTGCCAGCAGCTTAGAGGGGGCGCTTGGCTACACCTTC
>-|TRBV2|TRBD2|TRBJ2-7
CASSRLGLAGGSSYEQYF
TGTGCCAGCAGTAGACTCGGACTAGCGGGAGGGAGCTCCTACGAGCAGTACTTC
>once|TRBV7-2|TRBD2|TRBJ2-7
CASSPGLAGTYEQYF
TGTGCCAGCAGCCCTGGACTAGCGGGTACCTACGAGCAGTACTTC
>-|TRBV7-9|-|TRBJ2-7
CASLAGNGLYF
TGTGCCAGCCTCGCCGGGAACGGACTGTACTTC
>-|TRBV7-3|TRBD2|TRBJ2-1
CASSYTSGSSYNEQFF
TGTGCCAGCAGCTACACTAGCGGGAGCTCCTACAATGAGCAGTTCTTC
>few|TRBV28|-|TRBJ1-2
CASSSGTRYGYTF
TGTGCCAGCAGTTCCGGGACTCGTTATGGCTACACCTTC
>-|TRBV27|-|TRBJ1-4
CASSRSSGSTNEKLFF
TGTGCCAGCAGCCGGTCTTCGGGCTCAACTAATGAAAAACTGTTTTTT
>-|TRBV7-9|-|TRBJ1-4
CASSFVQWGASEKLFF
TGTGCCAGCAGCTTTGTACAGTGGGGGGCGAGTGAAAAACTGTTTTTT
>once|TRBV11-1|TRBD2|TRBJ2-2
CASSWTSGANTGELFF
TGTGCCAGCAGCTGGACTAGCGGAGCGAACACCGGGGAGCTGTTTTTT
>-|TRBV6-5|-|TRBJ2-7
CASKNLQGKQYF
TGTGCCAGCAAGAATCTACAGGGAAAGCAGTACTTC
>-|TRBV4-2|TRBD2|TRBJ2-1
CASSQYLTGTSSSYNEQFF
TGTGCCAGCAGCCAATATCTTACCGGGACTAGTAGCTCCTACAATGAGCAGTTCTTC
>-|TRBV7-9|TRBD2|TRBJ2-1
CASSLLAGGVNEQFF
TGTGCCAGCAGCTTACTAGCGGGGGGGGTAAATGAGCAGTTCTTC
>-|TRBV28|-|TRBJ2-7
CASSSLDTAGEQYF
TGTGCCAGCAGTTCCTTAGACACAGCGGGCGAGCAGTACTTC
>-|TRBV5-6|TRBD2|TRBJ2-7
CASSPQYGGSTFYEQYF
TGTGCCAGCAGCCCCCAATACGGCGGGAGCACCTTCTACGAGCAGTACTTC
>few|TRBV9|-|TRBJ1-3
CAPYRGAGSGNTIYF
TGTGCCCCCTACCGGGGAGCAGGGTCTGGAAACACCATATATTTT
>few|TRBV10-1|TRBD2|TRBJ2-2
CASRLAGDTGELFF
TGCGCCAGCAGACTAGCGGGAGACACCGGGGAGCTGTTTTTT
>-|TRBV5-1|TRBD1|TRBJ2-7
CASSYTGASYEQYF
TGCGCCAGCAGCTACACAGGGGCCTCCTACGAGCAGTACTTC
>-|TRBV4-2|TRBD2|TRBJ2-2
CASSQPPGLALTGELFF
TGTGCCAGCAGCCAGCCCCCGGGACTAGCCCTCACCGGGGAGCTGTTTTTT
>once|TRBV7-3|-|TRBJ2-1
CASSFIPDSVNEQFF
TGTGCCAGCAGCTTCATTCCCGATAGCGTCAATGAGCAGTTCTTC
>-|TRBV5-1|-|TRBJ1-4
CASSEGVAANEKLFF
TGCGCCAGCTCCGAGGGGGTGGCGGCTAATGAAAAACTGTTTTTT
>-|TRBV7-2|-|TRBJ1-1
CASSFHDGMNTEAFF
TGTGCCAGCAGCTTCCACGACGGGATGAACACTGAAGCTTTCTTT
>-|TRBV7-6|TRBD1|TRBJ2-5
CASSATGGETQYF
TGTGCCAGCAGCGCTACAGGGGGGGAGACCCAGTACTTC
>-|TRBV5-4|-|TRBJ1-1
CASSSSEGLNTEAFF
TGTGCCAGCAGCTCATCGGAAGGGCTGAACACTGAAGCTTTCTTT
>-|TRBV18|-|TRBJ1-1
CASSPGTGWTEAFF
TGTGCCAGCTCACCAGGCACAGGGTGGACTGAAGCTTTCTTT
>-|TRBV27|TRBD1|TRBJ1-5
CASSSGTGYYSNQPQHF
TGTGCCAGCAGCTCCGGGACAGGGTATTATAGCAATCAGCCCCAGCATTTT
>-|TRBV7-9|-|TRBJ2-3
CASSTTLVSAETQYF
TGTGCCAGCAGCACGACCCTAGTTTCAGCAGAAACGCAGTATTTT
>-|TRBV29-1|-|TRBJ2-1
CSVELNEQFF
TGCAGCGTTGAACTCAATGAGCAGTTCTTC
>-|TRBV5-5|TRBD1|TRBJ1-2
CASSLEDRTRYGYTF
TGTGCCAGCAGCTTGGAGGACAGGACTCGCTATGGCTACACCTTC
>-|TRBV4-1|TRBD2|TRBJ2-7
CASSQTSGPSYEQYF
TGCGCCAGCAGCCAGACTAGCGGGCCTTCCTACGAGCAGTACTTC